This TCR beta chain was identified during a study of shared clonotypes between healthy human individuals. Study-wide results and caveats: Naive CD4 clonotypes overlapped across a few donors at around 5%.

Profiling relied on immunoSEQ multiplex PCR, and the TCRdb table lists in-frame clones only, not all of them. The sample holds some 2.4 million clones, under 95% seen once. The V and J ends lost 10 bases and 3 bases, in that order; junction bases with no gene match: 11. CDR1 LNHDA and CDR2 SQIVND come from the germline V gene (reference sequence). The CDR3 contains 14 residues. About this clone itself: Its antigen remains unknown.

The chain has TRBV19 and TRBJ2-7; 8 bases agree with TRBD1. The sequenced sample was naive CD4+ T cells from PBMCs. The subset denotes: CD45RA+ positively selected. The TCR originated in a young man in good health. Some clones in this sample may be carry-over from other donors' samples. CDR3 region: CATQGQGARYEQYF. The CDR3 bases are TGTGCCACGCAGGGGCAGGGGGCGCGCTACGAGCAGTACTTC.